The following is a TCR beta chain sequence with its context. Antigen specificity is unknown. These data come from a study of T cells after posttransplantation cyclophosphamide. Libraries were prepared by immunoSEQ multiplex PCR; TCRdb keeps only in-frame clonotypes and omits some of them. The sample carries roughly 20,000 clones, over 95% recorded once. General study points: Donor-recipient repertoire similarity was low at 1-2 months, rising over year one.

V was clipped by 3 bases and J by 3 bases, with 21 bases between them. Germline values: CDR1 MNHEY, CDR2 SMNVEV (reference sequence). The CDR3 runs 17 residues. The naive gate required viable CD3+CD4+ or CD3+CD8+ cells with CCR7+CD45RA+CD45RO-CD95-CD27+CD28+ phenotype. On the day of bone marrow donation, the related graft donor provided peripheral blood. Sample: naive CD4+ T cells sorted from PBMCs. This receptor was taken from a man aged 35 to 55 in good health, CMV-negative, and a related stem cell transplant donor. The chain is built from TRBV27 and TRBJ2-7, with D maybe TRBD1 (6 bases). This chain's CDR3 is CASSFRQGKPFSYEQYF. CDR3 in DNA: TGTGCCAGCAGTTTCAGGCAGGGGAAACCCTTTAGCTACGAGCAGTACTTC.